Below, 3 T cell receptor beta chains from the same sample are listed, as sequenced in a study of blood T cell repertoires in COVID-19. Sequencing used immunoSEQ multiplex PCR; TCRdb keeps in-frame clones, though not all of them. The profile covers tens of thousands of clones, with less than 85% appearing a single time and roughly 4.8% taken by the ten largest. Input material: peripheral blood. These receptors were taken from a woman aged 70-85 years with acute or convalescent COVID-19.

CDR3 DNA sequence: TGTGCCAGCAGCTCCTCAGGGGGTATTACCTACGAGCAGTACTTC. Protein product: CASSSSGGITYEQYF. The chain couples TRBV5-8 to TRBJ2-7, with 7 nucleotides matching TRBD1. The CDR3 has 15 residues. Germline V gene data show CDR1 as SGHTS and CDR2 as YDEGEE. The J segment lost 2 bases and the V segment lost 3 bases, leaving 8 bases of the junction unmatched.

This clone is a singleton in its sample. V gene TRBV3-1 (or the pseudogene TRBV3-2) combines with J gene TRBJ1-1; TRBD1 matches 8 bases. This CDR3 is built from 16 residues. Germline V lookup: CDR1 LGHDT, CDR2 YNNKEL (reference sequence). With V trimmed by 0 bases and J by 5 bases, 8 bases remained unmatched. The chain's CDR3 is CASSQDSEQGETEAFF. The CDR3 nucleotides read TGTGCCAGCAGCCAAGATTCCGAACAGGGGGAAACTGAAGCTTTCTTT.

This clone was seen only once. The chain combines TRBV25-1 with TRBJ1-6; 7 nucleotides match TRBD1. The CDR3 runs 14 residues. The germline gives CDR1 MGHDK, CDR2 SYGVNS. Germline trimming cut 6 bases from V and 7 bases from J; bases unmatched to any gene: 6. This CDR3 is CASRRGQMNSPLHF. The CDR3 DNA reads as TGTGCCAGCAGGAGGGGACAGATGAATTCACCCCTCCACTTT.